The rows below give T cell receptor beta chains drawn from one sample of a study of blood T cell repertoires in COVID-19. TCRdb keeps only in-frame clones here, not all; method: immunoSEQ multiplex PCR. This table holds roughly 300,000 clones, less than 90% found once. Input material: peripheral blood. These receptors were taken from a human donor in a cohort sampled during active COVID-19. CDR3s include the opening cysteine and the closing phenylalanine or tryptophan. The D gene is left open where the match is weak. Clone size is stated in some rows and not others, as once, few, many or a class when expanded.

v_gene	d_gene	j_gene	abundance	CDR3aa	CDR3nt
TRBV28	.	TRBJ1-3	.	CASRIRANTIYF	TGTGCCAGCAGAATCAGGGCAAACACCATATATTTT
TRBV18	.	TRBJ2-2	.	CASSPLSANTGELFF	TGTGCCAGCTCACCACTTTCAGCGAACACCGGGGAGCTGTTTTTT
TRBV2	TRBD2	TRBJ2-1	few	CASSVELAGNEQFF	TGTGCCAGCAGTGTAGAGCTAGCGGGGAATGAGCAGTTCTTC
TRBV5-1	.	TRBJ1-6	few	CASSLDPAGNSPLHF	TGCGCCAGCAGCTTGGACCCCGCGGGGAATTCACCCCTCCACTTT
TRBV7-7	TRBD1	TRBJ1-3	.	CASSRGQSSGNTIYF	TGTGCCAGCAGCCGGGGACAGAGCTCTGGAAACACCATATATTTT
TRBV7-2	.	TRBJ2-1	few	CASRLNRAGEQFF	TGTGCCAGCAGATTAAACAGGGCCGGTGAGCAGTTCTTC
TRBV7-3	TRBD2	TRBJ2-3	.	CASSLGGAGGADTQYF	TGTGCCAGCAGCTTAGGGGGAGCGGGAGGCGCAGATACGCAGTATTTT
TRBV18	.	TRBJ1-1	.	CASSAGLNTEAFF	TGTGCCAGCTCGGCAGGGCTGAACACTGAAGCTTTCTTT
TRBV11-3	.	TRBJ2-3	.	CASSLRGWERGTDTQYF	TGTGCCAGCAGCTTACGGGGGTGGGAGCGCGGCACAGATACGCAGTATTTT
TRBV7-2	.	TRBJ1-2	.	CASSLAHLGGYGYTF	TGTGCCAGCAGCTTAGCCCATCTGGGGGGCTATGGCTACACCTTC